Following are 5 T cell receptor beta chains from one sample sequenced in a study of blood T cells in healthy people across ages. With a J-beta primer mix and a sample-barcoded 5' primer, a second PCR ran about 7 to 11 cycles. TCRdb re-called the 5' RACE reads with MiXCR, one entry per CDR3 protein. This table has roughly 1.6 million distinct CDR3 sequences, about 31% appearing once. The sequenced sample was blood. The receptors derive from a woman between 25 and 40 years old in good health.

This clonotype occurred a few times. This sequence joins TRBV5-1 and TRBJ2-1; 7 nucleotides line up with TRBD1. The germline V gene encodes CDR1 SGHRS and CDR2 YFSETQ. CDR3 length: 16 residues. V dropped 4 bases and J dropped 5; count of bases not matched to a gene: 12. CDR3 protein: CASSERQGTGDNEQFF. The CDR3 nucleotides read TGCGCCAGCAGCGAGAGACAGGGTACGGGTGACAATGAGCAGTTCTTC. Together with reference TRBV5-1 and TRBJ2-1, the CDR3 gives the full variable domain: KAGVTQTPRYLIKTRGQQVTLSCSPISGHRSVSWYQQTPGQGLQFLFEYFSETQRNKGNFPGRFSGRQFSNSRSEMNVSTLELGDSALYLCASSERQGTGDNEQFFGPGTRLTVL.

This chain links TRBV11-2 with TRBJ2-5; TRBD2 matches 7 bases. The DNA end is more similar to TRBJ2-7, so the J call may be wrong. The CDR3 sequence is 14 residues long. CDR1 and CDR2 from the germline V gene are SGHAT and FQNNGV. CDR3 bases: TGTGCCAGCAGTCGGGGGGTTTCTGACTACGAGCAGTACTTC. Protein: CASSRGVSDYEQYF.

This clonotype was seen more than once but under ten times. CDR3 in DNA: TGTGCCAGCAGCTCGATACTAGCGGGGGGGCCATACAGCTACAATGAGCAGTTCTTC. This gives the protein CASSSILAGGPYSYNEQFF. The V call is TRBV7-3, the J call TRBJ2-1; 13 bases match TRBD2. Germline CDR1 reads SGHTA; CDR2 reads FQGTGA. J was trimmed by 3 bases and V by 4 bases; bases with no gene match: 12. This CDR3 contains 19 residues.

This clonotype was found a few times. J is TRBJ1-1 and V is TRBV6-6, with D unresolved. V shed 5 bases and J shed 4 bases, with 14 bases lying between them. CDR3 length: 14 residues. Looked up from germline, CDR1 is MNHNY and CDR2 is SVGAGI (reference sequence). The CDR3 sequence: CASSLSGKSTEAFF. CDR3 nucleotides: TGTGCCAGCAGTCTGAGTGGGAAGAGCACTGAAGCTTTCTTT.

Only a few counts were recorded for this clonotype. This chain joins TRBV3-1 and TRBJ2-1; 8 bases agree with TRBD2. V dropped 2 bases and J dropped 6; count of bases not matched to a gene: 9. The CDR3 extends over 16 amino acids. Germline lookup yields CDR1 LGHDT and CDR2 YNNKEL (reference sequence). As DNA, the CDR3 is TGTGCCAGCAGCCAACCCGGGACTAGGGGTCCCAATGAGCAGTTCTTC. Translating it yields CASSQPGTRGPNEQFF.